One sample yielded the 9 T cell receptor beta chains listed below, sequenced in a study of blood T cell repertoires in COVID-19. Generated by immunoSEQ multiplex PCR, the TCRdb table keeps only in-frame clones and is missing some. The sample contains tens of thousands of clones, roughly 82% of which appear only once. Sequencing was carried out using peripheral blood. All receptors come from a human donor in a cohort sampled during active COVID-19.

The chain recombines TRBV3-1 (or the pseudogene TRBV3-2) with TRBJ1-3, with 7 positions matching TRBD1. The CDR3 runs 15 residues. The germline gives CDR1 LGHDT, CDR2 YNNKEL (reference sequence). The J segment lost 4 bases and the V segment lost 5 bases, leaving 8 bases of the junction unmatched. This CDR3 is CASSSDRSPGNTIYF. The CDR3 region has the DNA TGTGCCAGCAGCTCGGACAGGTCCCCCGGAAACACCATATATTTT.

This chain links TRBV19 with TRBJ2-1, with TRBD2 as a possible D gene (5 bases). V dropped 4 bases and J dropped 3 bases, with 19 bases sitting between them. The CDR3 has 17 residues. Germline loops: CDR1 LNHDA, CDR2 SQIVND (reference sequence). CDR3 loop: CASSNPGEGKFYNEQFF. CDR3 bases: TGTGCCAGTAGTAACCCCGGAGAGGGAAAGTTCTACAATGAGCAGTTCTTC.

This rearrangement joins TRBV2 to TRBJ1-4, with D uncertain. The CDR3 covers 12 residues. Germline CDR1 reads SNHLY; CDR2 reads FYNNEI. V dropped 3 bases and J dropped 14 bases, with 13 bases sitting between them. DNA of the CDR3: TGTGCCAGCAGTGACCGGGATAAGAACCTGTTTTTT. Translating it yields CASSDRDKNLFF.

The chain is built from TRBV7-8 and TRBJ1-5; 9 bases are a match to TRBD1. Germline CDR1 and CDR2: SGHVS and FQNEAQ. The ends lost 5 bases at V and 4 bases at J; junction bases unmatched: 6. The CDR3 covers 15 residues. The CDR3 bases are TGTGCCAGCAGCCCGGGGACAGGGACTAATCAGCCCCAGCATTTT. This translates into CASSPGTGTNQPQHF.

The chain employs TRBV24-1 and TRBJ2-5, with 9 bases fitting TRBD1. J lost 4 bases, V lost 9 bases, and 2 bases had no gene match. Germline values: CDR1 KGHDR, CDR2 SFDVKD. The CDR3 has 12 residues. CDR3 DNA: TGTGCCACCTCGGACAGGGGAGAGACCCAGTACTTC. Its protein is CATSDRGETQYF.

The V gene is TRBV5-1, the J gene TRBJ1-2; tentative D call: TRBD1 (5 bases). The V and J ends lost 0 bases and 5 bases respectively, with 11 bases between them. CDR1 and CDR2 from the germline V gene are SGHRS and YFSETQ. The CDR3 is 14 residues long. This CDR3 is CASSLGRVGYGYTF. The CDR3 nucleotides are TGCGCCAGCAGCTTGGGCAGGGTGGGGTATGGCTACACCTTC.

V gene TRBV7-8 combines with J gene TRBJ2-6, with 8 bases that match TRBD1. V lost 4 bases and J lost 0; bases outside the gene matches: 2. This CDR3 is 16 amino acids long. Germline CDR1 is SGHVS and CDR2 is FQNEAQ. The DNA for the CDR3 is TGTGCCAGCAGCTGGACAGGGAGCTCTGGGGCCAACGTCCTGACTTTC. Translation gives CASSWTGSSGANVLTF.

This clone came up a few times. CDR3 protein: CASSVSGYGFYGYTF. In DNA, the CDR3 is TGTGCCAGCAGCGTTTCAGGGTATGGGTTCTATGGCTACACCTTC. This rearrangement joins TRBV9 to TRBJ1-2, with D possibly TRBD1 on 5 matching bases. There are 15 residues in the CDR3. Germline V gives CDR1 SGDLS, CDR2 YYNGEE. The V gene lost 2 bases and the J gene lost 4 bases, with 15 bases spanning the gap.

The V call is TRBV30, the J call TRBJ1-2, with 7 bases aligning to TRBD1. The ends lost 3 bases at V and 4 bases at J; junction bases unmatched: 5. CDR3 size: 13 residues. Germline V lookup: CDR1 GTSNPN, CDR2 SVGIG (reference sequence). The CDR3 nucleotides are TGTGCCTGGAGCCTTCAGGGGGGCTATGGCTACACCTTC. Protein product: CAWSLQGGYGYTF.